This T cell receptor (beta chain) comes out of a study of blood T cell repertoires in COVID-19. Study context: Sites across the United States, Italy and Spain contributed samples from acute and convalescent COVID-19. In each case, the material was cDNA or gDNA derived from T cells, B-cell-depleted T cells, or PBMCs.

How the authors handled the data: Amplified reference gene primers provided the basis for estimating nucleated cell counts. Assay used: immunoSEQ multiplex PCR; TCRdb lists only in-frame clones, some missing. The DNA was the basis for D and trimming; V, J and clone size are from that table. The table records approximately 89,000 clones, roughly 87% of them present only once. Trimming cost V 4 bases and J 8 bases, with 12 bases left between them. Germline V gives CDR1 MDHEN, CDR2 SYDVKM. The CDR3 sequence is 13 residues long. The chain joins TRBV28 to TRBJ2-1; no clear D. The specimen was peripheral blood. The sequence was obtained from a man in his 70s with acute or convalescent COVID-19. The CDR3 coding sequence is TGTGCCAGCAGTTCTCCCTACCGTCATGAGCAGTTCTTC. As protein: CASSSPYRHEQFF.